These T cell receptor beta chains were read from a single sample in a study of identical twins. TCRdb independently ran MiXCR on the 5' RACE reads; one entry per CDR3 protein. This table holds around 250,000 distinct CDR3 sequences, approximately 11% found once. The data also belong to a second study, concerning yellow fever vaccine responses in identical twins.

The sequencing sample was made of memory (CD45RO+) T cells sorted from blood. The receptor source for this set is a woman in her late teens or twenties in good health. The CDR3 runs from the conserved cysteine through the conserved F or W. The D gene is left open where the match is weak. Not every row has a clone size; where given, it reads once, few, many or a size class.

TRBV6-1,TRBJ2-1,NA,many,TGTGCCAGCAGACCGGGACAAGCACAGAGAGAGCAGTTCTTC,CASRPGQAQREQFF
TRBV11-2,TRBJ2-2,NA,NA,TGTGCCAGCAGCTTAGTGCAGGGGTCCACCGGGGAGCTGTTTTTT,CASSLVQGSTGELFF
TRBV29-1,TRBJ2-6,NA,many,TGCAGCGTTGACAGCTCTGGGGCCAACGTCCTGACTTTC,CSVDSSGANVLTF
TRBV5-4,TRBJ2-7,NA,NA,TGTGCCAGCAGCTTGGGCCAGCCGGTGGACGAGCAGTACTTC,CASSLGQPVDEQYF
TRBV11-2,TRBJ2-2,NA,NA,TGTGCCAGCAGCTTAGATTATGCCACCGGGGAGCTGTTTTTT,CASSLDYATGELFF
TRBV3-1,TRBJ2-7,NA,NA,TGTGCCAGCAGCCAAGGTCCGCGGGTCGAGCAGTACTTC,CASSQGPRVEQYF
TRBV20-1,TRBJ1-2,NA,many,TGCAGTGCTAGATATCGGGCAAACTATGGCTACACCTTC,CSARYRANYGYTF
TRBV6-2/TRBV6-3,TRBJ2-2,TRBD1,many,TGTGCCAGCAGCGAACAGGGGGTCGAGCTGTTTTTT,CASSEQGVELFF
TRBV7-8,TRBJ2-3,TRBD1,many,TGTGCCAGCAGCTCAATAATACAGGGGTTCTCAGATACGCAGTATTTT,CASSSIIQGFSDTQYF
TRBV5-1,TRBJ2-5,TRBD2,few,TGCGCCAGCAGCTTTCGACTAGCCACCCAAGAGACCCAGTACTTC,CASSFRLATQETQYF
TRBV20-1,TRBJ2-1,TRBD1,many,TGCAGTGCTAAGACAGGGGTCTTGGGGCAGTTCTTC,CSAKTGVLGQFF
TRBV5-1,TRBJ1-5,NA,few,TGCGCCAGCAGCTTGGATGGGTACCAGCCCCAGCATTTT,CASSLDGYQPQHF
TRBV6-1,TRBJ2-3,NA,few,TGTGCCAGCAGTGGTCTGAAGGGGGGCACAGATACGCAGTATTTT,CASSGLKGGTDTQYF
TRBV11-2,TRBJ2-2,NA,NA,TGTGCCAGCAGCTTAGAGGGGGTTTGGGCGAACACCGGGGAGCTGTTTTTT,CASSLEGVWANTGELFF
TRBV28,TRBJ2-5,NA,many,TGTGCCAGCAGTTTTTTGGGGTTCCAAGAGACCCAGTACTTC,CASSFLGFQETQYF
TRBV4-3,TRBJ2-1,TRBD2,few,TGCGCCAGCAGCCAGGGACTACGGGGACTAGCGGGAAACTCCTACAATGAGCAGTTCTTC,CASSQGLRGLAGNSYNEQFF
TRBV9,TRBJ2-3,TRBD2,NA,TGTGCCAGCAGCGTCGGGACTAGCGGGGGGACCACAGATACGCAGTATTTT,CASSVGTSGGTTDTQYF
TRBV27,TRBJ2-5,TRBD2,few,TGTGCCAGCAGTTTATCGTCTAGCGGGGGGCAAGAGACCCAGTACTTC,CASSLSSSGGQETQYF
TRBV5-1,TRBJ2-2,NA,few,TGCGCCAGCAGCTTAAACTATCCCGGGGAGCTGTTTTTT,CASSLNYPGELFF
TRBV10-2,TRBJ2-5,TRBD2,NA,TGCGCCAGCCTTCCCCCCCCGGGAGGGCGAGAGACCCAGTACTTC,CASLPPPGGRETQYF
TRBV29-1,TRBJ1-5,NA,many,TGCAGCGTCCAGATGGGTGGGCAGCCCCAGCATTTT,CSVQMGGQPQHF
TRBV20-1,TRBJ2-7,TRBD2,NA,TGCAGTGCTAGTCCTAGCGGGACGTACGAGCAGTACTTC,CSASPSGTYEQYF